This TCR beta chain was recovered during a study of CD8+CD57+ T cells in acquired aplastic anemia. The CDR3 spans 15 residues. The V gene lost 0 bases and the J gene lost 3 bases, with 12 bases spanning the gap. CDR1 is SGHAT, CDR2 FQNNGV, per germline. CDR3 and TCR beta VDJ profiling relied on genomic DNA as the template. TCRdb recomputed calls from the reads with MiXCR, one row per CDR3 protein. Here the sample spans roughly 500,000 distinct CDR3 sequences, about a third being singletons. All patients picked for sequencing had shown, by flow cytometry, an expansion of CD8+CD57+ cells. Among the patients, all had severe acquired aplastic anemia.

Sequenced sample: sorted CD4+, CD8+, or CD8+CD57+ T cells (not recorded which) from PBMCs. The sequence derives from a human donor with aplastic anemia. The gene calls are TRBV11-2 and TRBJ2-7; D is uncertain. CDR3 in amino acids: CASSLERRLGYEQYF. DNA of the CDR3: TGTGCCAGCAGCTTAGAAAGGCGTTTGGGCTACGAGCAGTACTTC.